Included here is one TCR beta chain sequence, with context. The data belong to a study of blood T cell repertoires in COVID-19. At the level of the study: Both acute and convalescent COVID-19 samples were obtained from the United States, Italy and Spain. PBMCs, B-cell-depleted T cells, or T cells provided the cDNA or gDNA that made up the material.

Per the original data handling: Reference gene primer amplification in the assay estimated nucleated cell counts. Here immunoSEQ multiplex PCR was the method, and the copy in TCRdb shows in-frame clones only, minus some. V, J and clone size were drawn from that table, and D and trimming were deduced from the DNA. Altogether 150,000 to 200,000 clones are present, roughly 79% being singletons, with the ten largest covering 10% to 15%. Per germline, CDR1 MNHNY and CDR2 SVGAGI (reference sequence). Trimming stripped 2 bases from V and 0 bases from J, with 3 bases between. The CDR3 loop spans 13 amino acids. Recruited during active infection, patients (from Seattle) were subsequently followed longitudinally.

The genes are TRBV6-6 and TRBJ2-3; no definite D call. The TCR sequence derives from a woman aged 80 or over with COVID-19, enrolled during active disease. Sequences were obtained from peripheral blood. This CDR3 is CASSYASTDTQYF. The CDR3 nucleotides are TGTGCCAGCAGTTACGCGAGCACAGATACGCAGTATTTT.